The 13 T cell receptor beta chains reported below all come from one sample, sequenced in a study of response to subunit inactivated influenza vaccine. TCRdb called the RT-PCR reads again in MiXCR, with one record for every CDR3 protein. This table holds some 550,000 distinct CDR3 sequences, under 30% found once. These data also featured in a second study, about T cells expressing NK-cell markers. That report notes: A 5'RACE template switching approach incorporating UMIs was used to make TCR beta cDNA.

The source material was CD4+ T cells sorted from PBMCs, sampled roughly 12 days after vaccination. The source of these receptors is a man over 45 who received an inactivated influenza vaccine.

This clonotype has just a few counts. This chain links TRBV7-2 with TRBJ2-7, with 13 bases fitting TRBD2. Looked up from germline, CDR1 is SGHTA and CDR2 is FQGNSA. V lost 5 bases, J lost 4 bases, and 5 bases stayed unmatched. The CDR3 has 15 amino acids. CDR3 sequence reads: CASSGGTSGAYEQYF. CDR3 coding DNA: TGTGCCAGCAGCGGAGGGACTAGCGGGGCATACGAGCAGTACTTC.

V is TRBV6-1 and J is TRBJ1-5, with D perhaps TRBD1 (5 bases). Germline values: CDR1 MNHNS, CDR2 SASEGT. The V and J ends lost 4 bases and 2 bases respectively, with 9 bases between them. This CDR3 contains 14 residues. CDR3 DNA: TGTGCCAGCAGTGCCGCCAGGGGCAATCAGCCCCAGCATTTT. It translates to CASSAARGNQPQHF.

There are a few counts of this clonotype. CDR3 sequence reads: CASSPFSLAGGPNNEQFF. CDR3 nucleotides: TGTGCCAGCAGTCCGTTTTCACTAGCGGGGGGGCCAAACAATGAGCAGTTCTTC. V gene TRBV28 combines with J gene TRBJ2-1, with 13 bases identical to TRBD2. This CDR3 region has 18 residues. The J segment lost 5 bases and the V segment lost 5 bases, leaving 12 bases of the junction unmatched. The V gene's germline CDR1 is MDHEN and CDR2 SYDVKM.

V is TRBV29-1 and J is TRBJ2-5, with unresolved D. The CDR3 contains 13 residues. Germline V gene lookup returns CDR1 SQVTM and CDR2 ANQGSEA. The ends were cut back, 3 bases at V and 4 bases at J, with 12 bases in the middle. CDR3 region: CSVDSAVRETQYF. CDR3 in DNA: TGCAGCGTTGACTCCGCGGTCAGAGAGACCCAGTACTTC.

This clonotype was found a few times. This chain uses TRBV5-1 with TRBJ2-7, with 9 bases aligning to TRBD1. The ends lost 4 bases at V and 3 bases at J; junction bases unmatched: 14. Germline CDR1 is SGHRS and CDR2 is YFSETQ. The CDR3 loop spans 17 amino acids. The CDR3 nucleotides are TGCGCCAGCAGCGCCCGGGACAGGGATCCCTTTAGCTACGAGCAGTACTTC. Protein product: CASSARDRDPFSYEQYF.

This clonotype was seen more than once but under ten times. The rearrangement uses TRBV5-1 and TRBJ2-2; D might be TRBD2 (7 bases). Germline V gives CDR1 SGHRS, CDR2 YFSETQ. V was trimmed by 10 bases and J by 3 bases, leaving 13 bases between them. CDR3 size: 13 residues. The CDR3 region is CAGRDKDTGELFF. For the CDR3, the DNA is TGCGCCGGGAGGGACAAAGACACCGGGGAGCTGTTTTTT.

This clonotype was observed a handful of times. The chain recombines TRBV6-5 with TRBJ2-7; a weak D match, TRBD1 (6 bases). The CDR3 consists of 15 residues. Germline V gene lookup returns CDR1 MNHEY and CDR2 SVGAGI. V shed 2 bases and J shed 1 base, with 12 bases lying between them. The CDR3 bases are TGTGCCAGCAGTTACGGGACACGAGCTTCCTACGAGCAGTACTTC. This gives the protein CASSYGTRASYEQYF.

The chain has TRBV5-1 and TRBJ2-2, with D possibly being TRBD2 (6 bases). The V end lost 4 bases, the J end lost 2 bases, and 12 bases lay between the germline ends. The CDR3 runs to 15 residues. Germline V gives CDR1 SGHRS, CDR2 YFSETQ. CDR3 in DNA: TGCGCCAGCAGCAGACCCGCGGGAAACACCGGGGAGCTGTTTTTT. It codes for CASSRPAGNTGELFF.

This clonotype was seen repeatedly, ten times or more. The J gene is TRBJ1-2, the V gene TRBV7-2; D uncertain. This CDR3 spans 13 amino acids. From germline, CDR1 is SGHTA and CDR2 FQGNSA. Trimming cost V 8 bases and J 8 bases, with 18 bases left between them. The CDR3 sequence: CASDQDRFGGYTF. CDR3 nucleotides: TGTGCCAGCGACCAAGACCGGTTCGGGGGCTACACCTTC.

This clonotype occurred once. The junction does not match germline at one end; this may be a read error. The J gene is TRBJ2-2, the V gene TRBV10-3; D is perhaps TRBD1 or TRBD2 (5 bases each). CDR3 size: 14 residues. The germline CDR1 and CDR2 sequences are ENHRY and SYGVKD. The CDR3 loop is CAISRPGRTGKLFF. The CDR3, as DNA: TGTGCCATCTCGCGTCCAGGGCGGACCGGGAAGCTGTTTTTT.

As for this clonotype: In this CDR3 the conserved last residue, phenylalanine or tryptophan, is missing, so a read error is likely. V usage is TRBV7-8 and J usage is TRBJ2-3, with 12 bases fitting TRBD2. The length of the CDR3 is 16 residues. The germline V gene encodes CDR1 SGHVS and CDR2 FQNEAQ. Losses at the gene ends were 3 bases for V and 3 bases for J; bases not matched to a gene: 4. For the CDR3, the DNA is TGTGCCAGCAGCTTCCAGACTAGCGGGGGTACAGATACGCAGTATTTG. This sequence encodes CASSFQTSGGTDTQYL.

The chain has TRBV6-1 and TRBJ2-7, with TRBD1 as a possible D gene (6 bases). From germline, CDR1 is MNHNS and CDR2 SASEGT. The CDR3 length is 16 residues. V was clipped by 6 bases and J by 1 base, with 19 bases between them. The CDR3 DNA is TGTGCCAGCAGCCCAGGGCATCACAGGGAGTCCTACGAGCAGTACTTC. It encodes CASSPGHHRESYEQYF.

V gene TRBV12-3 or TRBV12-4 combines with J gene TRBJ2-1, with TRBD1 identical over 9 bases. After removal of 4 bases from V and 8 bases from J, the junction contained 6 bases not matched to a gene. The CDR3 runs 14 residues. Here the CDR3 reads CASSSDRGIDEQFF. CDR3 DNA sequence: TGTGCCAGCAGTTCGGACAGGGGAATCGATGAGCAGTTCTTC.